Shown below are 28 T cell receptor beta chains from a single sample sequenced in a study of blood T cells in healthy people across ages. A second PCR of 7 to 11 cycles used a sample-barcoded 5' primer and a J-beta primer mix. TCRdb re-analysed the 5' RACE reads in MiXCR, keeping a single row per CDR3 protein. The table shows 1.5 million to 2 million distinct CDR3 sequences, with roughly 30% occurring only once. Sample: blood. These receptors all come from a woman aged 25 to 39 in good health.

This clonotype was recorded once. The chain couples TRBV12-3 or TRBV12-4 to TRBJ2-3; TRBD1 aligns across 7 bases. The CDR3 runs 14 residues. V was clipped by 4 bases and J by 10 bases; unmatched bases: 11. CDR3 in amino acids: CASSSGQKGDAQYF. CDR3 coding DNA: TGTGCCAGCAGTTCGGGACAGAAAGGGGATGCGCAGTATTTT.

The chain carries TRBV5-1 and TRBJ2-1; D gene uncertain. The CDR3 has 16 amino acids. Trimming cost V 1 base and J 4 bases, with 15 bases left between them. Germline V gives CDR1 SGHRS, CDR2 YFSETQ. CDR3 coding DNA: TGCGCCAGCAGCTTGAATATCCAGGCTGCTTACAATGAGCAGTTCTTC. Amino acids: CASSLNIQAAYNEQFF.

This clonotype was detected a few times. The J gene is TRBJ2-3, the V gene TRBV20-1; TRBD2 aligns across 9 bases. Germline V lookup: CDR1 DFQATT, CDR2 SNEGSKA (reference sequence). This CDR3 contains 11 residues. Germline trimming cut 6 bases from V and 13 bases from J; bases unmatched to any gene: 8. The CDR3 sequence is CSAPSGGSEYF. The CDR3 coding sequence is TGCAGTGCGCCCAGCGGGGGGAGTGAGTATTTT.

V and J are TRBV7-9 and TRBJ2-1; the D is unclear. The CDR3 extends over 14 amino acids. Trimming left V 4 bases short and J 10 bases short, with 17 bases between. Looked up from germline, CDR1 is SEHNR and CDR2 is FQNEAQ (reference sequence). The chain's CDR3 is CASSSTTPLLEQFF. The DNA of the CDR3 is TGTGCCAGCAGCTCTACAACGCCCCTCCTGGAGCAGTTCTTC.

The rearrangement joins TRBV4-2 to TRBJ2-1; D ambiguous. CDR1 and CDR2 (germline): LGHNA, YNFKEQ. Trimming stripped 1 base from V and 2 bases from J, with 9 bases between. The length of the CDR3 is 15 residues. The CDR3 loop reads CASSQATGTYNEQFF. Written as DNA, the CDR3 is TGTGCCAGCAGCCAAGCTACGGGTACCTACAATGAGCAGTTCTTC.

This chain links TRBV30 with TRBJ2-1, with D unclear. The V end was cut by 3 bases, the J end by 4 bases, with 7 bases between. This CDR3 comprises 12 residues. Germline V lookup: CDR1 GTSNPN, CDR2 SVGIG (reference sequence). DNA for the CDR3: TGTGCCTGGAGCGAACAATACAATGAGCAGTTCTTC. Residues: CAWSEQYNEQFF.

The V gene is TRBV4-2, the J gene TRBJ2-5; 16 nucleotides align to TRBD2. CDR1 and CDR2 from the germline V gene are LGHNA and YNFKEQ. The CDR3 is 20 amino acids. Germline trimming cut 1 base from V and 4 bases from J; bases unmatched to any gene: 12. The DNA for the CDR3 is TGTGCCAGCAGCCAAGTAGGGACTAGCGGGGGGGCGGGGTCCGCAGAGACCCAGTACTTC. Translating gives CASSQVGTSGGAGSAETQYF.

The rearrangement uses TRBV29-1 and TRBJ1-1; perhaps TRBD1 as D (6 bases). The germline V gene has CDR1 SQVTM and CDR2 ANQGSEA. Trimming took off 8 bases at V and 8 bases at J, with 21 bases between the two ends. This CDR3 is built from 13 residues. The CDR3 nucleotides are TGCAGCATAGACCTAGGGGGGCAGCCCGAAGCTTTCTTT. Residues: CSIDLGGQPEAFF.

The chain is built from TRBV7-8 and TRBJ2-1; 8 bases align to TRBD2. Germline CDR1 is SGHVS and CDR2 is FQNEAQ. V lost 1 base to trimming and J lost 10 bases; unmatched junction nucleotides: 6. The CDR3 extends over 14 amino acids. Here the CDR3 reads CASSLVGTRDEQFF. The CDR3 DNA reads as TGTGCCAGCAGCTTAGTAGGGACTAGAGACGAGCAGTTCTTC. Complete variable domain (other parts from reference TRBV7-8 and TRBJ2-1): GAGVSQSPRYKVAKRGQDVALRCDPISGHVSLFWYQQALGQGPEFLTYFQNEAQLDKSGLPSDRFFAERPEGSVSTLKIQRTQQEDSAVYLCASSLVGTRDEQFFGPGTRLTVL.

This sequence joins TRBV12-3 or TRBV12-4 and TRBJ1-1; 8 bases are a match to TRBD1. V was pared by 10 bases and J by 1 base, with 11 bases of the junction left unmatched. The CDR3 runs to 15 residues. CDR3 region: CATKGATGGNTEAFF. The CDR3 DNA reads TGTGCCACCAAAGGGGCTACAGGGGGGAACACTGAAGCTTTCTTT.

This clonotype was picked up many times. V usage is TRBV4-3 and J usage is TRBJ2-7; D not resolved. Germline V lookup: CDR1 LGHNA, CDR2 YSLEER. CDR3 length: 13 residues. V dropped 0 bases and J dropped 3 bases, with 6 bases sitting between them. CDR3 protein: CASSQDTYYEQYF. The CDR3 coding sequence is TGCGCCAGCAGCCAAGACACGTACTACGAGCAGTACTTC.

The chain employs TRBV20-1 and TRBJ2-7, with D possibly TRBD1 on 6 matching bases. Germline CDR1 DFQATT, CDR2 SNEGSKA (reference sequence). The CDR3 consists of 12 residues. Trimming left V 6 bases short and J 2 bases short, with 11 bases between. Here the CDR3 reads CSARRQAYEQYF. DNA for the CDR3: TGCAGTGCCAGGCGACAGGCCTACGAGCAGTACTTC.

With regard to this clonotype: This may stem from a read error, because a much larger clone lies one nucleotide away. This chain links TRBV15 with TRBJ2-4, with TRBD1 identical over 9 bases. CDR1 LNHNV and CDR2 YYDKDF come from the germline V gene (reference sequence). This CDR3 comprises 17 residues. J lost 2 bases, V lost 3 bases, and 8 bases had no gene match. CDR3 nucleotides: TGTGCCACCAGCAGCGCACTGGGACAGGGCACCAAAAACATTCAGTACTTC. This codes for CATSSALGQGTKNIQYF.

This clonotype was observed a handful of times. The chain employs TRBV5-1 and TRBJ2-2; D perhaps matches TRBD2 (5 bases). The CDR3 consists of 16 residues. Germline V gene data show CDR1 as SGHRS and CDR2 as YFSETQ. Trimming shortened V by 3 bases and J by 6 bases, and 18 bases separated the two germline ends. The CDR3 DNA reads as TGCGCCAGCAGCTCCCGTGAGGGTGGCTCGGCCGGGGAGCTGTTTTTT. Its translation: CASSSREGGSAGELFF.

There are many counts of this clonotype. The V gene is TRBV18, the J gene TRBJ2-7; TRBD2 agrees at 7 bases. Germline CDR1 KGHSH, CDR2 LQKENI. V trimming: 0 bases; J trimming: 3 bases; junction bases outside the gene matches: 2. The CDR3 covers 14 residues. For the CDR3, the DNA is TGTGCCAGCTCACCACCGAGCGGGAACTACGAGCAGTACTTC. This translates into CASSPPSGNYEQYF.

The chain combines TRBV23-1 with TRBJ2-5, with 7 bases matching TRBD1. Being an ORF, TRBV23-1 has a function that is uncertain. CDR3 length: 14 residues. V was pared by 8 bases and J by 2 bases, with 8 bases of the junction left unmatched. CDR3 DNA sequence: TGCGCCAGCTCGTTCCCGGGACAGCAAGAGACCCAGTACTTC. Protein sequence: CASSFPGQQETQYF.

The chain uses TRBV29-1 and TRBJ2-1; 8 bases agree with TRBD1. The CDR3 is 14 residues long. With V trimmed by 6 bases and J by 5 bases, 9 bases remained unmatched. Germline V lookup: CDR1 SQVTM, CDR2 ANQGSEA. The CDR3 DNA sequence: TGCAGCGTAGCCCGACAGGGGAACAACAATGAGCAGTTCTTC. Encoded protein: CSVARQGNNNEQFF.

Remarks on this clonotype: A much larger clone sits a single nucleotide away, making a read error possible. V gene TRBV18 combines with J gene TRBJ2-7; D is perhaps TRBD1 or TRBD2 (5 bases each). Germline V gene lookup returns CDR1 KGHSH and CDR2 LQKENI. This CDR3 contains 12 residues. V was shortened by 2 bases and J by 5 bases, with 7 bases between the two germline ends. The CDR3 DNA reads TGTGCCAGCTCACCATGGGACGACGAGCAGTACTTC. Translation gives CASSPWDDEQYF.

On this clonotype itself: At one boundary the junction diverges from the germline segment, which might be a read error. Written as DNA, the CDR3 is TGTACCAGCACCACCGGGACTAGCGGGAGCCTTAGCTCCTACGAGCAGTACTTC. This gives the protein CTSTTGTSGSLSSYEQYF. The chain recombines TRBV12-3 or TRBV12-4 with TRBJ2-7; 14 nucleotides line up with TRBD2. The CDR3 covers 18 residues.

In this sample, this clonotype turned up a few times. This sequence joins TRBV7-9 and TRBJ2-1, with TRBD1 identical over 10 bases. V dropped 2 bases and J dropped 5; count of bases not matched to a gene: 6. Germline CDR1 reads SEHNR; CDR2 reads FQNEAQ (reference sequence). The CDR3 sequence is 16 residues long. The CDR3 DNA sequence: TGTGCCAGCAGCTTATGGGCCGGGACAGGGGACAATGAGCAGTTCTTC. Translated, it gives CASSLWAGTGDNEQFF.

This clonotype was detected a few times. This rearrangement joins TRBV20-1 to TRBJ2-7, with a weak D call TRBD2 (5 bases). V was clipped by 1 base and J by 0 bases, with 13 bases between them. This CDR3 has 15 amino acids. Germline values: CDR1 DFQATT, CDR2 SNEGSKA (reference sequence). CDR3 in DNA: TGCAGTGCTAGAGTTGATAGCGCGAGCTCCTACGAGCAGTACTTC. Translating it yields CSARVDSASSYEQYF.

As regards this clonotype: This may be a read error: a much more frequent sequence differs by one nucleotide. This chain connects TRBV12-3 or TRBV12-4 to TRBJ2-4, with unresolved D. The tail of the sequence fits TRBJ2-7 better, so the J call may be wrong. The CDR3 runs 14 residues. The CDR3 loop reads CASRLGQMGYEQYF. For the CDR3, the DNA is TGTGCCAGCAGGTTAGGGCAGATGGGCTACGAGCAGTACTTC.

This clonotype was picked up a small number of times. V is TRBV9 and J is TRBJ1-2; D is possibly TRBD1 (6 bases). V was trimmed by 0 bases and J by 3 bases, leaving 9 bases between them. CDR3 length: 14 residues. The germline V gene has CDR1 SGDLS and CDR2 YYNGEE. The CDR3 DNA is TGTGCCAGCAGCGTAGAGAAGGGGGACTATGGCTACACCTTC. It yields the protein CASSVEKGDYGYTF.

This clonotype has just a few counts. The chain employs TRBV5-1 and TRBJ2-7; 14 nucleotides line up with TRBD2. Trimming cost V 5 bases and J 7 bases; bases outside gene matches: 11. CDR1 SGHRS and CDR2 YFSETQ come from the germline V gene. The CDR3 extends over 16 amino acids. The CDR3 loop is CASRGGLAGASQEQYF. In DNA form, the CDR3 reads TGCGCCAGCAGGGGGGGACTAGCGGGGGCATCCCAAGAGCAGTACTTC.

The gene calls are TRBV24-1 and TRBJ2-3, with a possible D match to TRBD1 (6 bases). Germline CDR1 is KGHDR and CDR2 is SFDVKD. The CDR3 contains 15 residues. V lost 2 bases and J 3 bases, leaving 11 bases between the germline ends. DNA for the CDR3: TGTGCCACCAGTGATTCACGGCAGGGGACAGATACGCAGTATTTT. Its protein product is CATSDSRQGTDTQYF.

The table lists this clonotype with a few counts. The chain couples TRBV6-5 to TRBJ1-5; the match to TRBD1 covers 7 bases. The CDR3 length is 14 residues. CDR1 is MNHEY and CDR2 is SVGAGI in the germline V gene. The trim removed 8 bases at V and 7 bases at J, leaving 11 bases unmatched. The CDR3 nucleotides are TGTGCCAGCCGTGGTAGGGGGCTTAGACAGCCCCAGCATTTT. It translates to CASRGRGLRQPQHF.

This clonotype was counted ten times or more. This chain uses TRBV6-6 with TRBJ1-2; possibly TRBD1 for D (5 bases). V was pared by 2 bases and J by 2 bases, with 9 bases between. This CDR3 is built from 14 residues. Germline CDR1 reads MNHNY; CDR2 reads SVGAGI (reference sequence). The CDR3 bases are TGTGCCAGCAGTTACATCCAGGGCAACTATGGCTACACCTTC. This codes for CASSYIQGNYGYTF.

Of note for this clonotype: Possible read error: a much larger clone is one base away. The chain employs TRBV28 and TRBJ2-7, with 7 bases lining up with TRBD2. Gene TRBJ2-5 matches the end of the DNA better, so the J call may be wrong. The CDR3 covers 12 residues. Germline loops: CDR1 MDHEN, CDR2 SYDVKM. CDR3 in amino acids: CASRSGMETQYF. CDR3 coding DNA: TGTGCCAGCAGGAGCGGGATGGAGACCCAGTACTTC.